Each of the 29 T cell receptor beta chains below was sequenced from the same sample in a study of blood T cell repertoires in COVID-19. Sequencing used immunoSEQ multiplex PCR; TCRdb keeps in-frame clones, though not all of them. The table lists some 150,000 clones, roughly 84% of them singletons, with just over 9.5% in the top ten. What was sequenced was peripheral blood. The origin of the receptors is a woman aged 45-65 years with acute or convalescent COVID-19.

The genes are TRBV11-2 and TRBJ2-7; D is possibly TRBD2 (5 bases). V lost 6 bases, J lost 6 bases, and 9 bases lay in between. The germline V gene encodes CDR1 SGHAT and CDR2 FQNNGV. The length of the CDR3 is 11 residues. The CDR3 DNA sequence: TGTGCCAGCAGGCGGGCTCTCGAGCAGTACTTC. It translates to CASRRALEQYF.

The chain combines TRBV4-2 with TRBJ2-5, with a tentative D call TRBD2 (5 bases). The germline CDR1 and CDR2 sequences are LGHNA and YNFKEQ. Between the trimmed V and J ends, which lost 1 base and 3 bases, there was a span of 18 bases. This CDR3 is built from 17 residues. CDR3 protein: CASSQGVRAGTKETQYF. The CDR3 nucleotides are TGTGCCAGCAGCCAAGGAGTGAGGGCAGGAACGAAAGAGACCCAGTACTTC.

This clone was detected only once. The chain carries TRBV7-8 and TRBJ2-7; TRBD2 might be the D (5 bases). Germline V gene data show CDR1 as SGHVS and CDR2 as FQNEAQ. V lost 6 bases and J lost 0, with 9 bases in between. This CDR3 has 13 amino acids. The CDR3 here is CASRPTTSYEQYF. CDR3 DNA sequence: TGTGCCAGCAGACCGACTACCTCCTACGAGCAGTACTTC.

The J gene is TRBJ2-6, the V gene TRBV5-1; 12 bases are shared with TRBD1. CDR3 length: 16 amino acids. From germline, CDR1 is SGHRS and CDR2 YFSETQ. V dropped 6 bases and J dropped 3; count of bases not matched to a gene: 4. As DNA, the CDR3 is TGCGCCAGCACGGGACAGGGGGCAGGTGGGGCCAACGTCCTGACTTTC. Translating it yields CASTGQGAGGANVLTF. Variable domain in full (rest from reference TRBV5-1 and TRBJ2-6): KAGVTQTPRYLIKTRGQQVTLSCSPISGHRSVSWYQQTPGQGLQFLFEYFSETQRNKGNFPGRFSGRQFSNSRSEMNVSTLELGDSALYLCASTGQGAGGANVLTFGAGSRLTVL.

The chain carries TRBV7-9 and TRBJ2-2, with D unclear. V dropped 2 bases and J dropped 4 bases, with 8 bases sitting between them. Looked up from germline, CDR1 is SEHNR and CDR2 is FQNEAQ (reference sequence). The CDR3 has 14 residues. CDR3 residues: CASSLLRATGELFF. The CDR3 nucleotides are TGTGCCAGCAGCTTACTGCGTGCCACCGGGGAGCTGTTTTTT.

CDR3 nucleotides: TGCGCCAGCAGCTTATTAGCGGGAGAAGAGACCCAGTACTTC. It translates to CASSLLAGEETQYF. The chain joins TRBV5-1 to TRBJ2-5; TRBD2 matches 9 bases. Germline V gene data show CDR1 as SGHRS and CDR2 as YFSETQ. The CDR3 contains 14 residues. With V trimmed by 2 bases and J by 3 bases, 2 bases remained unmatched.

V usage is TRBV19 and J usage is TRBJ2-3; 14 nucleotides align to TRBD2. This CDR3 spans 16 amino acids. The V and J ends lost 3 bases and 2 bases, in that order; junction bases with no gene match: 1. CDR1 LNHDA and CDR2 SQIVND come from the germline V gene (reference sequence). CDR3: CASSMTSGGDTDTQYF. Written as DNA, the CDR3 is TGTGCCAGTAGTATGACTAGCGGGGGGGACACAGATACGCAGTATTTT.

V is TRBV7-2 and J is TRBJ2-3; TRBD2 aligns across 11 bases. From germline, CDR1 is SGHTA and CDR2 FQGNSA. The CDR3 is made up of 17 amino acids. Trimming removed 1 base from V and 6 bases from J; junction bases left unmatched: 9. For the CDR3, the DNA is TGTGCCAGCAGCTTAGGAATTAGCGGGGGGGCCGTGGATACGCAGTATTTT. This codes for CASSLGISGGAVDTQYF.

This clone has a single count. This rearrangement joins TRBV2 to TRBJ2-1; 11 bases map to TRBD2. The CDR3 length is 15 residues. The germline V gene encodes CDR1 SNHLY and CDR2 FYNNEI. Trimming cost V 6 bases and J 4 bases; bases outside gene matches: 5. This chain's CDR3 is CASRLAGGIYNEQFF. The CDR3 bases are TGTGCCAGCAGGCTAGCGGGAGGAATTTACAATGAGCAGTTCTTC.

This clone was detected only once. V is TRBV18 and J is TRBJ2-1, with 9 bases lining up with TRBD2. In germline, CDR1 is KGHSH, CDR2 LQKENI. Trimming took 2 bases from V and 8 from J; bases not matched to a gene: 7. The CDR3 sequence is 15 residues long. The CDR3 sequence: CASSPSSGGVDEQFF. The CDR3 DNA sequence: TGTGCCAGCTCACCAAGTAGCGGGGGCGTGGATGAGCAGTTCTTC.

The J gene is TRBJ2-4, the V gene TRBV18; 7 nucleotides line up with TRBD1. The CDR3 sequence is 14 residues long. The germline CDR1 and CDR2 sequences are KGHSH and LQKENI. Trimming removed 5 bases from V and 5 bases from J; junction bases left unmatched: 6. The DNA of the CDR3 is TGTGCCAGCTCAGCGACAGGGAATCAAAACATTCAGTACTTC. This sequence encodes CASSATGNQNIQYF.

The V gene is TRBV5-1, the J gene TRBJ1-3; D is unresolved. The CDR3 has 16 residues. Per germline, CDR1 SGHRS and CDR2 YFSETQ. Trimming cost V 3 bases and J 3 bases, with 16 bases left between them. Here the CDR3 DNA reads TGCGCCAGCAGCTCCTATACCGGCGGGGTTGGAAACACCATATATTTT. It translates to CASSSYTGGVGNTIYF. Supplemented by reference TRBV5-1 and TRBJ1-3, the full variable domain reads KAGVTQTPRYLIKTRGQQVTLSCSPISGHRSVSWYQQTPGQGLQFLFEYFSETQRNKGNFPGRFSGRQFSNSRSEMNVSTLELGDSALYLCASSSYTGGVGNTIYFGEGSWLTVV.

This chain connects TRBV19 to TRBJ2-3; tentatively, D is TRBD2 (7 bases). Germline V gene lookup returns CDR1 LNHDA and CDR2 SQIVND (reference sequence). Trimming cost V 7 bases and J 5 bases, with 22 bases left between them. This CDR3 comprises 16 residues. The CDR3 sequence is CASIPGGGRGKDTQYF. The CDR3 DNA reads as TGTGCCAGTATCCCCGGGGGCGGGAGAGGAAAAGATACGCAGTATTTT.

This clone was found once. Other nucleotide sequences in the sample specify the same CDR3. The genes are TRBV7-2 and TRBJ1-2; the match to TRBD1 covers 8 bases. Germline CDR1 reads SGHTA; CDR2 reads FQGNSA. Unmatched junction bases numbered 3, after V lost 5 bases and J lost 4 bases. This CDR3 comprises 13 residues. Here the CDR3 reads CASSPGQGYGYTF. The CDR3 coding sequence is TGTGCCAGCAGCCCAGGACAGGGCTATGGCTACACCTTC. Using reference TRBV7-2 and TRBJ1-2 for the parts outside the CDR3, the full variable domain is GAGVSQSPSNKVTEKGKDVELRCDPISGHTALYWYRQSLGQGLEFLIYFQGNSAPDKSGLPSDRFSAERTGGSVSTLTIQRTQQEDSAVYLCASSPGQGYGYTFGSGTRLTVV.

The chain couples TRBV19 to TRBJ2-3; 10 nucleotides match TRBD1. V shed 4 bases and J 3 bases; nucleotides not matched to a gene: 4. There are 15 residues in the CDR3. Germline V gene data show CDR1 as LNHDA and CDR2 as SQIVND (reference sequence). For the CDR3, the DNA is TGTGCCAGTAGTAGCCGGGACAGGGGAACAGATACGCAGTATTTT. Its protein is CASSSRDRGTDTQYF.

V and J are TRBV6-5 and TRBJ2-7; D not resolved. Germline V gene lookup returns CDR1 MNHEY and CDR2 SVGAGI. The CDR3 runs 14 residues. CDR3 protein: CAIESRLLSYEQYF. Written as DNA, the CDR3 is TGTGCAATAGAGTCCAGGCTCTTATCCTACGAGCAGTACTTC.

The rearrangement links TRBV6-5 to TRBJ2-7; 8 bases align to TRBD1. V lost 6 bases and J lost 1; bases outside the gene matches: 5. There are 14 residues in the CDR3. Germline V lookup: CDR1 MNHEY, CDR2 SVGAGI. The CDR3 reads CASRVQGDSYEQYF. As DNA, the CDR3 is TGTGCCAGCAGGGTACAGGGGGATTCCTACGAGCAGTACTTC.

This rearrangement joins TRBV12-2 to TRBJ1-6. TRBV12-2 is listed as a pseudogene. This CDR3 contains 12 residues. The CDR3 spells CASRGGHSPLHF. DNA of the CDR3: TGTGCAAGTCGGGGGGGACATTCACCCCTCCACTTT.

V and J are TRBV28 and TRBJ2-1; D not resolved. The ends were cut back, 5 bases at V and 2 bases at J, with 13 bases in the middle. Germline values: CDR1 MDHEN, CDR2 SYDVKM. The CDR3 contains 15 residues. The CDR3 DNA sequence: TGTGCCAGCAGTCCAAACTCGACTCCCTACAATGAGCAGTTCTTC. Residues: CASSPNSTPYNEQFF.

The gene calls are TRBV6-5 and TRBJ2-7; 9 bases match TRBD1. J was trimmed by 2 bases and V by 8 bases; bases with no gene match: 7. CDR3 length: 14 amino acids. The germline V gene has CDR1 MNHEY and CDR2 SVGAGI. This chain's CDR3 is CASFDRGFPYEQYF. CDR3 nucleotides: TGTGCCAGCTTTGACAGGGGGTTTCCCTACGAGCAGTACTTC.

V is TRBV7-2 and J is TRBJ2-5, with 9 bases matching TRBD1. Losses at the gene ends were 4 bases for V and 3 bases for J; bases not matched to a gene: 3. Germline CDR1 reads SGHTA; CDR2 reads FQGNSA. The CDR3 sequence is 14 residues long. The CDR3 nucleotides read TGTGCCAGCAGCTCATGGACAGGGGAAGAGACCCAGTACTTC. It is translated as CASSSWTGEETQYF.

The CDR3 here is CASSLVGRGRGYGYTF. In DNA, the CDR3 is TGTGCCAGCAGCTTAGTTGGCAGGGGGCGCGGCTATGGCTACACCTTC. The chain combines TRBV11-2 with TRBJ1-2; 8 bases match TRBD1. J lost 4 bases, V lost 1 base, and 8 bases had no gene match. Germline CDR1 SGHAT, CDR2 FQNNGV. The CDR3 totals 16 residues.

The rearrangement links TRBV30 to TRBJ2-1; 11 bases align to TRBD2. Germline V gives CDR1 GTSNPN, CDR2 SVGIG (reference sequence). V lost 3 bases to trimming and J lost 13 bases; unmatched junction nucleotides: 14. The CDR3 covers 15 residues. For the CDR3, the DNA is TGTGCCTGGAGCGCATACGGGTCTAGCGGGAGGTCCCAGTTCTTC. Translating gives CAWSAYGSSGRSQFF.

The chain joins TRBV2 to TRBJ1-6, with 8 bases matching TRBD1. CDR3 size: 15 residues. V was pared by 9 bases and J by 3 bases, with 7 bases of the junction left unmatched. The V gene's germline CDR1 is SNHLY and CDR2 FYNNEI. The CDR3 loop is CASRGTGHYNSPLHF. Written as DNA, the CDR3 is TGTGCCAGTAGGGGGACAGGTCACTATAATTCACCCCTCCACTTT.

The rearrangement links TRBV5-4 to TRBJ2-1, with TRBD1 matching over 8 bases. The V gene end was trimmed by 6 bases and the J gene end by 2 bases; junction bases not matched to a gene: 13. From germline, CDR1 is SGHNT and CDR2 YYREEE (reference sequence). This CDR3 has 17 amino acids. CDR3 in amino acids: CASKHVTRTGTYNEQFF. The CDR3 DNA reads as TGTGCCAGCAAACACGTCACCAGGACAGGGACCTACAATGAGCAGTTCTTC.

The V and J genes are TRBV2 and TRBJ2-3, with D possibly TRBD1 on 5 matching bases. Germline CDR1 reads SNHLY; CDR2 reads FYNNEI. V was clipped by 7 bases and J by 3 bases, with 8 bases between them. This CDR3 contains 12 residues. CDR3 region: CASTRVTDTQYF. The CDR3 bases are TGTGCCAGCACCAGGGTGACAGATACGCAGTATTTT. The whole variable domain, filled in from reference TRBV2 and TRBJ2-3, reads EPEVTQTPSHQVTQMGQEVILRCVPISNHLYFYWYRQILGQKVEFLVSFYNNEISEKSEIFDDQFSVERPDGSNFTLKIRSTKLEDSAMYFCASTRVTDTQYFGPGTRLTVL.

Only a few counts were recorded for this clone. The CDR3 DNA sequence: TGTGCCAGTAGTTTACTAGCGGCAAGAAACAATGAGCAGTTCTTC. Its protein is CASSLLAARNNEQFF. The chain combines TRBV19 with TRBJ2-1; TRBD2 aligns across 8 bases. The CDR3 is made up of 15 amino acids. The V and J ends lost 5 bases and 5 bases, in that order; junction bases with no gene match: 8. Germline CDR1 and CDR2: LNHDA and SQIVND (reference sequence).

The chain carries TRBV5-1 and TRBJ2-7; 8 bases fit TRBD2. CDR1 is SGHRS, CDR2 YFSETQ, per germline. The V gene end was trimmed by 2 bases and the J gene end by 3 bases; junction bases not matched to a gene: 1. This CDR3 comprises 13 residues. For the CDR3, the DNA is TGCGCCAGCAGCTTTAGCGGGAACTACGAGCAGTACTTC. Translation: CASSFSGNYEQYF. The complete variable domain, with remaining parts taken from reference TRBV5-1 and TRBJ2-7, reads KAGVTQTPRYLIKTRGQQVTLSCSPISGHRSVSWYQQTPGQGLQFLFEYFSETQRNKGNFPGRFSGRQFSNSRSEMNVSTLELGDSALYLCASSFSGNYEQYFGPGTRLTVT.

This chain connects TRBV5-1 to TRBJ2-3; 7 bases fit TRBD2. Germline loops: CDR1 SGHRS, CDR2 YFSETQ. The junction had 6 bases not matched to a gene; V was cut back by 3 bases and J by 5 bases. The CDR3 has 14 residues. The CDR3 DNA is TGCGCCAGCAGCTCCGGGACTAATGGAGATACGCAGTATTTT. Its translation: CASSSGTNGDTQYF.